This is a list of T cell receptor beta chains from one sample in a study of shared clonotypes between healthy human individuals. TCRdb keeps only in-frame clones here, not all; method: immunoSEQ multiplex PCR. This sample has under 2,500,000 clones, with almost 96% found just once. Sequences were obtained from naive CD4+ T cells sorted from blood. The origin of the receptors is a man aged 18 to 30 in good health. Both conserved end residues are part of each CDR3. The D gene is left open where the match is weak. The size of a clone is reported for some rows only, either as once, few or many, or as a class for expanded clones.

TRBJ1-4 TRBD1 TRBV9 NA TGTGCCAGCAGCGTAGGGGGACAGGATAGAAATGAAAAACTGTTTTTT CASSVGGQDRNEKLFF
TRBJ1-1 NA TRBV7-2 once TGTGCCAGCAGCTTAGCAGGGACCGCGAACACTGAAGCTTTCTTT CASSLAGTANTEAFF
TRBJ2-6 NA TRBV19 NA TGTGCCAGTACGGACTACTATCTAAGCTCTGGGGCCAACGTCCTGACTTTC CASTDYYLSSGANVLTF
TRBJ2-2 TRBD2 TRBV5-4 NA TGTGCCAGCAACCTAGGGACTAGCGGGACCGGGGAGCTGTTTTTT CASNLGTSGTGELFF
TRBJ2-3 TRBD1 TRBV6-5 NA TGTGCCAGCAGTTCTGGCAGGGGGACAGATACGCAGTATTTT CASSSGRGTDTQYF
TRBJ2-1 NA TRBV30 once TGTGCCTGGAGTGTAAGTAGAAATGAGCAGTTCTTC CAWSVSRNEQFF
TRBJ1-4 NA TRBV18 NA TGTGCCAGCTCACCACTAGGTCCCGGGACTGCCGGCGAACGTGAAAAACTGTTTTTT CASSPLGPGTAGEREKLFF
TRBJ1-2 NA TRBV5-6 NA TGTGCCAGCAGCCTCCGGGACAACTATGGCTACACCTTC CASSLRDNYGYTF
TRBJ2-3 NA TRBV18 NA TGTGCCAGCTCACCTATCCCAGATACGCAGTATTTT CASSPIPDTQYF
TRBJ2-7 NA TRBV19 NA TGTGCCAGTAGTAAAGAATACGAGCAGTACTTC CASSKEYEQYF
TRBJ2-2 TRBD1 TRBV18 NA TGTGCCAGCTCGCACAGGGGGCGCCAGGACACCGGGGAGCTGTTTTTT CASSHRGRQDTGELFF
TRBJ2-3 TRBD2 TRBV5-6 NA TGTGCCAGCAGCCCTGGACTAGCGGGAGAGGATACGCAGTATTTT CASSPGLAGEDTQYF
TRBJ2-1 NA TRBV10-2 once TGCGCCAGCAGTGAGGAGCAGACCTACAATGAGCAGTTCTTC CASSEEQTYNEQFF
TRBJ2-7 NA TRBV11-2 once TGTGCCAGCAGCTTAGAGGCTATCCCTAGCAAGCAGTACTTC CASSLEAIPSKQYF
TRBJ1-2 TRBD1 TRBV5-1 once TGCGCCAGCAGCGCACTACAGGGGCCGAGTGGCTACACCTTC CASSALQGPSGYTF
TRBJ1-1 NA TRBV29-1 NA TGCAGCGTCCACCAGGGCGGGACAGAAGCTTTCTTT CSVHQGGTEAFF